The 22 T cell receptor beta chains below all came from one sample that was sequenced in a study of cytomegalovirus exposure and HLA in healthy donors. The PCR ran on 60 Vbeta and 13 Jbeta primers. Using immunoSEQ multiplex PCR, the repertoire was profiled, and TCRdb retains in-frame clones only, with some absent. This repertoire shows over 50,000 clones, roughly 90% found once; its top ten account for about 1.6%. The sample consisted of PBMCs. These receptors all stem from a young man in good health and CMV-seropositive.

The V and J genes are TRBV9 and TRBJ1-1, with D hard to call. The CDR3 covers 13 residues. Per the germline V gene, CDR1 is SGDLS and CDR2 is YYNGEE. The V and J ends lost 4 bases and 0 bases respectively, with 7 bases between them. CDR3 region: CASSSQMNTEAFF. For the CDR3, the DNA is TGTGCCAGCAGCTCACAGATGAACACTGAAGCTTTCTTT.

V is TRBV9 and J is TRBJ2-5; D unclear. Germline values: CDR1 SGDLS, CDR2 YYNGEE. This CDR3 has 15 amino acids. Trimming pared 4 bases from V and 1 base from J, leaving 14 bases between. The CDR3 region has the DNA TGTGCCAGCAGCCCCCAGGTGACCCCCCAAGAGACCCAGTACTTC. Translated: CASSPQVTPQETQYF.

The chain employs TRBV5-4 and TRBJ2-5; D is perhaps TRBD1 (6 bases). The CDR3 runs 16 residues. Deletions cut 4 bases from V and 2 bases from J, with 18 bases between. Per germline, CDR1 SGHNT and CDR2 YYREEE (reference sequence). The CDR3 loop is CASSPVGYRVQETQYF. The DNA for the CDR3 is TGTGCCAGCAGCCCCGTGGGGTACAGGGTTCAAGAGACCCAGTACTTC.

This clone was observed a single time. J is TRBJ1-6 and V is TRBV27; TRBD1 aligns across 8 bases. V gave up 7 bases and J gave up 9 bases; unmatched junction bases: 8. Germline V CDR1 and CDR2: MNHEY, SMNVEV (reference sequence). CDR3 length: 14 residues. CDR3 region: CASTKQGASSPLHF. CDR3 in DNA: TGTGCCAGCACCAAGCAGGGGGCGAGTTCACCCCTCCACTTT.

The chain employs TRBV25-1 and TRBJ2-5, with D possibly being TRBD1 (5 bases). With 6 bases removed from V and 4 bases from J, the gap between germline ends came to 21 bases. The CDR3 is made up of 16 amino acids. Germline assignment: CDR1 MGHDK and CDR2 SYGVNS. CDR3 DNA: TGTGCCAGCAGCCAGGCCAGGGTGGCCTTCGGAGAGACCCAGTACTTC. Translating it yields CASSQARVAFGETQYF.

The V gene is TRBV5-1, the J gene TRBJ2-5, with 10 bases lining up with TRBD2. V lost 4 bases to trimming and J lost 4 bases; unmatched junction nucleotides: 7. CDR1 and CDR2 (germline): SGHRS, YFSETQ. The CDR3 is 15 amino acids. The CDR3 nucleotides are TGCGCCAGCAGCCCTAACTTAGCGGGAGGAGAGACCCAGTACTTC. This gives the protein CASSPNLAGGETQYF.

The chain recombines TRBV27 with TRBJ1-1, with D maybe TRBD1 (6 bases). The germline V gene encodes CDR1 MNHEY and CDR2 SMNVEV (reference sequence). There are 18 residues in the CDR3. V was trimmed by 1 base and J by 3 bases, leaving 21 bases between them. CDR3 in amino acids: CASSLWGTREGRDTEAFF. The CDR3 nucleotides read TGTGCCAGCAGTTTATGGGGGACAAGGGAGGGACGTGACACTGAAGCTTTCTTT.

The genes are TRBV5-6 and TRBJ2-1; 10 bases align to TRBD2. The germline V gene has CDR1 SGHDT and CDR2 YYEEEE. V was clipped by 4 bases and J by 8 bases; unmatched bases: 12. This CDR3 contains 16 residues. The CDR3 reads CASSRRTSGGEHEQFF. CDR3 DNA sequence: TGTGCCAGCAGCCGCAGGACTAGCGGAGGAGAACATGAGCAGTTCTTC. The variable domain in full, completed from reference TRBV5-6 and TRBJ2-1, reads DAGVTQSPTHLIKTRGQQVTLRCSPKSGHDTVSWYQQALGQGPQFIFQYYEEEERQRGNFPDRFSGHQFPNYSSELNVNALLLGDSALYLCASSRRTSGGEHEQFFGPGTRLTVL.

V and J are TRBV6-5 and TRBJ1-4; a possible D gene is TRBD1 (5 bases). Trimming removed 2 bases from V and 7 bases from J, with 11 bases in between. This CDR3 is built from 14 residues. Germline values: CDR1 MNHEY, CDR2 SVGAGI. Here the CDR3 reads CASSYRGESEKLFF. The CDR3 region has the DNA TGTGCCAGCAGTTACCGGGGGGAGAGTGAAAAACTGTTTTTT.

V usage is TRBV5-6 and J usage is TRBJ2-1; TRBD1 is a possible D gene (6 bases). The CDR3 runs to 17 residues. V was shortened by 1 base and J by 0 bases, with 14 bases between the two germline ends. In germline, CDR1 is SGHDT, CDR2 YYEEEE. CDR3 sequence reads: CASSLSHRTASYNEQFF. The CDR3 DNA reads TGTGCCAGCAGCTTGTCCCACAGGACAGCCTCCTACAATGAGCAGTTCTTC.

The chain employs TRBV12-5 and TRBJ2-1; 10 nucleotides agree with TRBD2. With 2 bases clipped from V and 5 bases from J, the junction kept 15 bases outside the gene matches. Germline V gene lookup returns CDR1 LGHNT and CDR2 FRNRAP. The CDR3 covers 19 residues. The CDR3 DNA reads TGTGCTAGTGGTTTGCTTAGGGTAGGGGGCCTAGCGGGAGACAATGAGCAGTTCTTC. Its translation: CASGLLRVGGLAGDNEQFF.

The J gene is TRBJ1-2, the V gene TRBV5-4, with 10 bases fitting TRBD1. The CDR3 runs 14 residues. The ends lost 4 bases at V and 8 bases at J; junction bases unmatched: 8. CDR1 SGHNT and CDR2 YYREEE come from the germline V gene (reference sequence). The CDR3 sequence is CASSARDRGRGYTF. In DNA form, the CDR3 reads TGTGCCAGCAGCGCCCGGGACAGGGGACGCGGCTACACCTTC.

This rearrangement joins TRBV28 to TRBJ1-4, with TRBD1 as a possible D gene (5 bases). CDR3 length: 15 amino acids. Per germline, CDR1 MDHEN and CDR2 SYDVKM. V was trimmed by 5 bases and J by 1 base, leaving 11 bases between them. CDR3 DNA sequence: TGTGCCAGCAGTCCCCTGACAGAAACTAATGAAAAACTGTTTTTT. Translation: CASSPLTETNEKLFF.

The V gene is TRBV19, the J gene TRBJ1-4, with D hard to call. Trimming shortened V by 0 bases and J by 3 bases, and 8 bases separated the two germline ends. There are 15 residues in the CDR3. CDR1 is LNHDA and CDR2 is SQIVND in the germline V gene (reference sequence). The CDR3 loop reads CASSIEEGPNEKLFF. The CDR3 DNA follows: TGTGCCAGTAGTATAGAGGAGGGCCCTAATGAAAAACTGTTTTTT. The full variable domain, in which reference TRBV19 and TRBJ1-4 provide the parts outside the CDR3, is DGGITQSPKYLFRKEGQNVTLSCEQNLNHDAMYWYRQDPGQGLRLIYYSQIVNDFQKGDIAEGYSVSREKKESFPLTVTSAQKNPTAFYLCASSIEEGPNEKLFFGSGTQLSVL.

The rearrangement uses TRBV19 and TRBJ2-6, with TRBD2 as a possible D gene (6 bases). The CDR3 is 16 residues long. Germline assignment: CDR1 LNHDA and CDR2 SQIVND (reference sequence). V lost 1 base, J lost 0 bases, and 7 bases lay in between. The CDR3 DNA reads TGTGCCAGTAGTATAGTGGGGGGCTCTGGGGCCAACGTCCTGACTTTC. Protein sequence: CASSIVGGSGANVLTF.

The gene calls are TRBV5-1 and TRBJ1-1, with 7 positions matching TRBD1. Germline V gene lookup returns CDR1 SGHRS and CDR2 YFSETQ. Trimming took 4 bases from V and 0 from J; bases not matched to a gene: 6. The CDR3 is made up of 15 amino acids. CDR3 protein: CASSQGETLNTEAFF. The CDR3 DNA reads as TGCGCCAGCAGCCAGGGGGAGACATTGAACACTGAAGCTTTCTTT.

This clone was found a few times. The rearrangement joins TRBV11-3 to TRBJ1-1; D is unclear. The CDR3 spans 13 residues. Looked up from germline, CDR1 is SGHNT and CDR2 is YENEEA. V shed 1 base and J shed 8 bases, with 11 bases lying between them. The CDR3 DNA follows: TGTGCCAGCAGCTTAGGATCATCCAGAGAAGCTTTCTTT. It is translated as CASSLGSSREAFF.

The chain is built from TRBV2 and TRBJ1-5; 7 bases fit TRBD1. Trimming cost V 7 bases and J 6 bases; bases outside gene matches: 9. This CDR3 spans 14 amino acids. Germline CDR1 and CDR2: SNHLY and FYNNEI. CDR3 DNA sequence: TGTGCCAGCAATCCTGGACAGGACGGTCAGCCCCAGCATTTT. Translating it yields CASNPGQDGQPQHF. The variable domain in full, completed from reference TRBV2 and TRBJ1-5, reads EPEVTQTPSHQVTQMGQEVILRCVPISNHLYFYWYRQILGQKVEFLVSFYNNEISEKSEIFDDQFSVERPDGSNFTLKIRSTKLEDSAMYFCASNPGQDGQPQHFGDGTRLSIL.

The V gene is TRBV28, the J gene TRBJ1-4; 9 bases map to TRBD1. The CDR3 consists of 16 residues. CDR1 is MDHEN, CDR2 SYDVKM, per germline. J lost 15 bases, V lost 3 bases, and 17 bases had no gene match. CDR3 in DNA: TGTGCCAGCAGTTTTATGACCGGGACAGGGAAAGAGGGAGTGTTTTTT. It yields the protein CASSFMTGTGKEGVFF. The whole variable domain, filled in from reference TRBV28 and TRBJ1-4, reads DVKVTQSSRYLVKRTGEKVFLECVQDMDHENMFWYRQDPGLGLRLIYFSYDVKMKEKGDIPEGYSVSREKKERFSLILESASTNQTSMYLCASSFMTGTGKEGVFFGSGTQLSVL.

The chain is built from TRBV7-9 and TRBJ2-7; the D is unclear. The CDR3 is 15 amino acids. The germline V and J ends were trimmed by 4 bases and 0 bases, with 13 bases remaining between them. Germline V gene data show CDR1 as SEHNR and CDR2 as FQNEAQ (reference sequence). The CDR3 DNA is TGTGCCAGCAGCTCTCACACATCCCACTCCTACGAGCAGTACTTC. This translates into CASSSHTSHSYEQYF. Using reference TRBV7-9 and TRBJ2-7 for the parts outside the CDR3, the full variable domain is DTGVSQNPRHKITKRGQNVTFRCDPISEHNRLYWYRQTLGQGPEFLTYFQNEAQLEKSRLLSDRFSAERPKGSFSTLEIQRTEQGDSAMYLCASSSHTSHSYEQYFGPGTRLTVT.

This chain uses TRBV7-2 with TRBJ1-6; 7 bases are shared with TRBD1. Germline CDR1 and CDR2: SGHTA and FQGNSA. This CDR3 contains 15 residues. J was trimmed by 9 bases and V by 6 bases; bases with no gene match: 11. DNA of the CDR3: TGTGCCAGCAGGGAGGAGGGGGCGCGGAGTTCACCCCTCCACTTT. This sequence encodes CASREEGARSSPLHF. The full variable domain, completed using reference TRBV7-2 and TRBJ1-6, is GAGVSQSPSNKVTEKGKDVELRCDPISGHTALYWYRQSLGQGLEFLIYFQGNSAPDKSGLPSDRFSAERTGGSVSTLTIQRTQQEDSAVYLCASREEGARSSPLHFGNGTRLTVT.

The CDR3 region is CASSPAQGVKNIQYF. CDR3 bases: TGTGCCAGCTCACCCGCACAGGGAGTCAAAAACATTCAGTACTTC. The chain joins TRBV18 to TRBJ2-4; D possibly corresponds to TRBD1 (6 bases). V gave up 3 bases and J gave up 3 bases, with 12 bases separating them. The CDR3 runs to 15 residues. The germline V gene encodes CDR1 KGHSH and CDR2 LQKENI.